These 14 T cell receptor beta chains share one sample of origin, sequenced in a study of T cells after yellow fever vaccination. From the 5' RACE reads, TCRdb called clonotypes with MiXCR, one entry per CDR3 protein. The sample yields around 350,000 distinct CDR3 sequences, 11% seen once. The specimen comprised PBMCs, sampled on the day of the first yellow fever vaccination. These receptors all come from a man younger than 35 who received the YFV17D yellow fever vaccine.

CDR3 DNA sequence: TGCGCCAGCAGCTTGGGGGACAGGGGGCACGGCTACACCTTC. This codes for CASSLGDRGHGYTF. The chain couples TRBV5-1 to TRBJ1-2; 12 positions agree with TRBD1. This CDR3 spans 14 amino acids. Germline trimming cut 0 bases from V and 8 bases from J; bases unmatched to any gene: 2. Germline V gives CDR1 SGHRS, CDR2 YFSETQ.

The chain carries TRBV5-1 and TRBJ2-7; D is perhaps TRBD2 (6 bases). Germline values: CDR1 SGHRS, CDR2 YFSETQ. The CDR3 has 14 amino acids. V lost 4 bases and J 6 bases, leaving 17 bases between the germline ends. Written as DNA, the CDR3 is TGCGCCAGCAGCCTCGGGACTCTCGAGGCCGAGCAGTACGTC. It encodes CASSLGTLEAEQYV.

This chain connects TRBV5-6 to TRBJ2-1; no clear D. This CDR3 comprises 13 residues. V was shortened by 5 bases and J by 4 bases, with 10 bases between the two germline ends. Per germline, CDR1 SGHDT and CDR2 YYEEEE. This chain's CDR3 is CASSSRLYNEQFF. For the CDR3, the DNA is TGTGCCAGCAGTTCGCGACTTTACAATGAGCAGTTCTTC.

This rearrangement joins TRBV6-1 to TRBJ1-1; TRBD1 agrees at 7 bases. This CDR3 comprises 15 residues. Germline CDR1 and CDR2: MNHNS and SASEGT. J was trimmed by 10 bases and V by 7 bases; bases with no gene match: 18. CDR3 region: CASTAAGGADRGAFF. CDR3 nucleotides: TGTGCCAGCACCGCAGCAGGGGGGGCGGATCGTGGAGCTTTCTTT.

The chain is built from TRBV28 and TRBJ1-2; D is uncertain. Trimming removed 1 base at V and 1 base at J, with 7 bases between. CDR3 length equals 14 residues. From germline, CDR1 is MDHEN and CDR2 SYDVKM. The CDR3 DNA reads TGTGCCAGCAGTTTATTTATCCTTAACTATGGCTACACCTTC. It translates to CASSLFILNYGYTF.

The chain joins TRBV7-2 to TRBJ1-1; D not certain. With 5 bases removed from V and 10 bases from J, the gap between germline ends came to 14 bases. Germline V gene sequence: CDR1 SGHTA, CDR2 FQGNSA. This CDR3 comprises 12 residues. The CDR3 bases are TGTGCCAGCAGCCAAGACCGGTTATTAGCTTTCTTT. It codes for CASSQDRLLAFF.

The CDR3 DNA reads as TGTGCCAGCAGTTTAGTGCAGGGGTCGCTTCAGCCCCAGCATTTT. This sequence encodes CASSLVQGSLQPQHF. The rearrangement joins TRBV12-3 or TRBV12-4 to TRBJ1-5, with D possibly matching TRBD1 (6 bases). The CDR3 runs to 15 residues. V was clipped by 1 base and J by 6 bases, with 13 bases between them.

This clonotype was seen ten or more times. The V call is TRBV7-2, the J call TRBJ1-1; D may be TRBD1 (5 bases). The CDR3 covers 13 residues. V lost 3 bases and J lost 11, with 16 bases in between. Germline V gene lookup returns CDR1 SGHTA and CDR2 FQGNSA. The DNA of the CDR3 is TGTGCCAGCAGCTTTATCGCGAGGGGAGAGGCTTTCTTT. Amino acids: CASSFIARGEAFF.

This clonotype occurred many times. The V gene is TRBV7-2, the J gene TRBJ2-7; D is ambiguous. V lost 5 bases and J 3 bases, leaving 8 bases between the germline ends. This CDR3 is built from 12 residues. CDR1 SGHTA and CDR2 FQGNSA come from the germline V gene. The chain's CDR3 is CASSDGYYEQYF. The CDR3, as DNA: TGTGCCAGCAGCGATGGTTACTACGAGCAGTACTTC.

This clonotype has more than one count but fewer than ten. The gene calls are TRBV6-5 and TRBJ2-7; D is unresolved. The CDR3 totals 10 residues. V lost 7 bases, J lost 4 bases, and 5 bases lay in between. CDR1 is MNHEY, CDR2 SVGAGI, per germline. The CDR3 nucleotides are TGTGCCAGCAAACCTTACGAGCAGTACGTC. Translation gives CASKPYEQYV.

Ten or more counts support this clonotype. The chain couples TRBV3-1 to TRBJ2-2, with 8 bases fitting TRBD1. There are 16 residues in the CDR3. V gave up 5 bases and J gave up 5 bases; unmatched junction bases: 10. Germline V CDR1 and CDR2: LGHDT, YNNKEL (reference sequence). The CDR3 spells CASSDSTGGWTGELFF. For the CDR3, the DNA is TGTGCCAGCAGCGACTCTACAGGGGGTTGGACCGGGGAGCTGTTTTTT. The full variable domain, with the rest looked up from reference TRBV3-1 and TRBJ2-2, is DTAVSQTPKYLVTQMGNDKSIKCEQNLGHDTMYWYKQDSKKFLKIMFSYNNKELIINETVPNRFSPKSPDKAHLNLHINSLELGDSAVYFCASSDSTGGWTGELFFGEGSRLTVL.

The V gene is TRBV6-2 or TRBV6-3, the J gene TRBJ2-5; 11 positions agree with TRBD2. The CDR3 is 17 residues long. The V and J ends lost 2 bases and 5 bases, in that order; junction bases with no gene match: 10. Looked up from germline, CDR1 is MNHEY and CDR2 is SVGEGT. This chain's CDR3 is CASSYTLAGDWLETQYF. The CDR3 coding sequence is TGTGCCAGCAGTTACACACTAGCGGGGGACTGGTTGGAGACCCAGTACTTC.

The chain uses TRBV6-4 and TRBJ2-2, with D maybe TRBD1 (5 bases). The CDR3 is made up of 16 amino acids. V was trimmed by 5 bases and J by 7 bases, leaving 20 bases between them. Germline V gene sequence: CDR1 MRHNA, CDR2 SNTAGT. The CDR3 coding sequence is TGTGCCAGCAGTTCTCACCCGGCAGGGTCGGGCGGGGAGCTGTTTTTT. This gives the protein CASSSHPAGSGGELFF.

J is TRBJ2-5 and V is TRBV25-1; D call uncertain. Trimming took 1 base from V and 5 from J, leaving 2 bases between them. The germline V gene encodes CDR1 MGHDK and CDR2 SYGVNS. This CDR3 is 11 amino acids long. The CDR3 spells CASSEWETQYF. The CDR3 DNA reads as TGTGCCAGCAGTGAATGGGAGACCCAGTACTTC.